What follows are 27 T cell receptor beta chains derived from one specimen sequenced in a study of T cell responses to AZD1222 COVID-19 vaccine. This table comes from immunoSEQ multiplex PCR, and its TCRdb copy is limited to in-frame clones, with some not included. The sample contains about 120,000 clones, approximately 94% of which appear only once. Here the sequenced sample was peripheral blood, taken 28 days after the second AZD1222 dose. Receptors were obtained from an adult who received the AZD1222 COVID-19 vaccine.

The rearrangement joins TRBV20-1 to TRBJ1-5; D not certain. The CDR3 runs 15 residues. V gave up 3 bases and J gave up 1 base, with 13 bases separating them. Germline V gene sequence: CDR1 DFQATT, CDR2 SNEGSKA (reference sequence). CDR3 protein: CSASLRRGSNQPQHF. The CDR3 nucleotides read TGCAGTGCTAGTTTACGTCGGGGAAGCAATCAGCCCCAGCATTTT.

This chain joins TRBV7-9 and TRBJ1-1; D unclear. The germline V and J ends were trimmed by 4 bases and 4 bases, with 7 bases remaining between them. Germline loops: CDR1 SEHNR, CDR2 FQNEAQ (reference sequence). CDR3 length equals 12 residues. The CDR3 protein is CASSSRSTEAFF. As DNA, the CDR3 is TGTGCCAGCAGCTCGAGAAGCACTGAAGCTTTCTTT.

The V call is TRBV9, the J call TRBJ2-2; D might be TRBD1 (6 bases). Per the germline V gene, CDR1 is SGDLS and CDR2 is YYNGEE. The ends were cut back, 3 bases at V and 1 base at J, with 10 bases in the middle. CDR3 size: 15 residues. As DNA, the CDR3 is TGTGCCAGCAGCGCCCTACAGGGGAACACCGGGGAGCTGTTTTTT. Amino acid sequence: CASSALQGNTGELFF.

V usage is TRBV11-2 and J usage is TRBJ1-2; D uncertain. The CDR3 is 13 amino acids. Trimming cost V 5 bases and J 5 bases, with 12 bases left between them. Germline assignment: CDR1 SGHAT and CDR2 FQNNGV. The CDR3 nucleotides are TGTGCCAGCAGCCCGAGCTCGGGGTATGGCTACACCTTC. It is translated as CASSPSSGYGYTF. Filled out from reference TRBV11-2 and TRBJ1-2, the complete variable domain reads EAGVAQSPRYKIIEKRQSVAFWCNPISGHATLYWYQQILGQGPKLLIQFQNNGVVDDSQLPKDRFSAERLKGVDSTLKIQPAKLEDSAVYLCASSPSSGYGYTFGSGTRLTVV.

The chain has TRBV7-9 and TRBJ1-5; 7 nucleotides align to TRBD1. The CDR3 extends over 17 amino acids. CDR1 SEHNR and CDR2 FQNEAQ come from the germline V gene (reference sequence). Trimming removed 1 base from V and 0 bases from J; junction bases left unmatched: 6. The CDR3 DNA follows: TGTGCCAGCAGCTTAGGGGAACAGGGGTATAGCAATCAGCCCCAGCATTTT. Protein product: CASSLGEQGYSNQPQHF.

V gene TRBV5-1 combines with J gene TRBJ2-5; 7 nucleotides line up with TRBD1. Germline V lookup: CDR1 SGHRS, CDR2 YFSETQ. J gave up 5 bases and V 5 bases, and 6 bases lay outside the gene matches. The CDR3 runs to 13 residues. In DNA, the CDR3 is TGCGCCAGCAGAAGGGGGCTCGGGGAGACCCAGTACTTC. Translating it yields CASRRGLGETQYF.

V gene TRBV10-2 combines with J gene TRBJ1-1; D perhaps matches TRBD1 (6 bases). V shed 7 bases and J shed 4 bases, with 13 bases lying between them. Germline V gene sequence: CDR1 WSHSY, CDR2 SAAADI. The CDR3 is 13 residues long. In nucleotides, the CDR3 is TGCGCCAGCACCCCACAGGGTCGCACTGAAGCTTTCTTT. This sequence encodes CASTPQGRTEAFF.

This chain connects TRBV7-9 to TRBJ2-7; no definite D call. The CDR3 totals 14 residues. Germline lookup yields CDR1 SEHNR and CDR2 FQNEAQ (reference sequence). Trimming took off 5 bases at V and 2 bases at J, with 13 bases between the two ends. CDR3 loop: CASSLKGRPYEQYF. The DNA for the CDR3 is TGTGCCAGCAGCCTAAAAGGACGGCCCTACGAGCAGTACTTC.

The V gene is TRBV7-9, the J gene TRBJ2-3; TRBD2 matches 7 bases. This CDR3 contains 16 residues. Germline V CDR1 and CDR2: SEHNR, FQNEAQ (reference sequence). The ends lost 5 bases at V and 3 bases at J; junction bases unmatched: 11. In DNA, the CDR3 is TGTGCCAGCAGCCCAAAGGCGGGAGAGGCGACAGATACGCAGTATTTT. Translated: CASSPKAGEATDTQYF.

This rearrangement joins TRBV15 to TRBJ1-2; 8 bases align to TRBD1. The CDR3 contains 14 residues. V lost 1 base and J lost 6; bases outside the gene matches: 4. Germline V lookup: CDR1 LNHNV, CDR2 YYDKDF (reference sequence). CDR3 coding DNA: TGTGCCACCAGCAGAGGGACAGGGATACATGGCTACACCTTC. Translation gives CATSRGTGIHGYTF. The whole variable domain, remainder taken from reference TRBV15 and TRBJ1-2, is DAMVIQNPRYQVTQFGKPVTLSCSQTLNHNVMYWYQQKSSQAPKLLFHYYDKDFNNEADTPDNFQSRRPNTSFCFLDIRSPGLGDTAMYLCATSRGTGIHGYTFGSGTRLTVV.

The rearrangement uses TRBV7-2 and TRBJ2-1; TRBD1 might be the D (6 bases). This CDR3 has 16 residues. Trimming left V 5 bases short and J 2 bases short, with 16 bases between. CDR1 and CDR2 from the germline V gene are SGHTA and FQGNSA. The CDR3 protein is CASSRGGLGTYNEQFF. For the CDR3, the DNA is TGTGCCAGCAGCAGAGGGGGTCTAGGGACCTACAATGAGCAGTTCTTC.

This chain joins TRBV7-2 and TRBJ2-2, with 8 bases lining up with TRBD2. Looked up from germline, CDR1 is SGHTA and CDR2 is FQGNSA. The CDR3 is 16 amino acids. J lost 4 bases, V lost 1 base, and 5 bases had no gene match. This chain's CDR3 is CASSLGSGSFTGELFF. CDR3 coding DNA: TGTGCCAGCAGCTTAGGGAGCGGGAGTTTCACCGGGGAGCTGTTTTTT. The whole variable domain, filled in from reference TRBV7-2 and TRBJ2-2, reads GAGVSQSPSNKVTEKGKDVELRCDPISGHTALYWYRQSLGQGLEFLIYFQGNSAPDKSGLPSDRFSAERTGGSVSTLTIQRTQQEDSAVYLCASSLGSGSFTGELFFGEGSRLTVL.

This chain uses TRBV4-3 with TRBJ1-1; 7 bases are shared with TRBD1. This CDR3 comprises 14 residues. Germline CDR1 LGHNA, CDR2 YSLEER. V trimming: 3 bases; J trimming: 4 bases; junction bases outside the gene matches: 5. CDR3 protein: CASSQRGRGTEAFF. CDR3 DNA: TGCGCCAGCAGCCAGAGGGGGCGCGGCACTGAAGCTTTCTTT.

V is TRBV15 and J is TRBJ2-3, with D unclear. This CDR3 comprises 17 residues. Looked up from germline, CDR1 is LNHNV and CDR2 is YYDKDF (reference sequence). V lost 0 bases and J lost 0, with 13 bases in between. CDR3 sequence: CATSRDFGGISTDTQYF. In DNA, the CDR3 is TGTGCCACCAGCAGAGATTTCGGCGGAATTAGCACAGATACGCAGTATTTT.

CDR3 in DNA: TGTGCCAGCAAGGGCCCCGGGCCAGGAGGTGAGCAGTACTTC. Translating gives CASKGPGPGGEQYF. This chain joins TRBV7-9 and TRBJ2-7; weak D call: TRBD2 (5 bases). The CDR3 has 14 residues. CDR1 is SEHNR and CDR2 is FQNEAQ in the germline V gene (reference sequence). V was clipped by 7 bases and J by 7 bases, with 20 bases between them.

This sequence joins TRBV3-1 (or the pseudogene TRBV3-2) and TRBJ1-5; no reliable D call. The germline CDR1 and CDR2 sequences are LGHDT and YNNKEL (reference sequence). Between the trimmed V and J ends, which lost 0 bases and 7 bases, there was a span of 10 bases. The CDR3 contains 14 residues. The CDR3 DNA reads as TGTGCCAGCAGCCAAGATCAGGTTTTACAGCCCCAGCATTTT. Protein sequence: CASSQDQVLQPQHF.

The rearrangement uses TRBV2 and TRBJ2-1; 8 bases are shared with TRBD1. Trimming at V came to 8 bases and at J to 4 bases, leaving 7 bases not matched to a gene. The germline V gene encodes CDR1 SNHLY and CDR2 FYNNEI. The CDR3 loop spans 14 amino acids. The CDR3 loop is CASRRDRPYNEQFF. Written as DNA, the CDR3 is TGTGCCAGCCGCCGGGACAGGCCTTACAATGAGCAGTTCTTC.

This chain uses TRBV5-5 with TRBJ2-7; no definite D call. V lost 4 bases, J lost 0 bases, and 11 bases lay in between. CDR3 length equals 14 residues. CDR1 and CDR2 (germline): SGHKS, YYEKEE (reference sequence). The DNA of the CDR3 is TGTGCCAGCAGCCCTGGGTTGGCCTCCTACGAGCAGTACTTC. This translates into CASSPGLASYEQYF.

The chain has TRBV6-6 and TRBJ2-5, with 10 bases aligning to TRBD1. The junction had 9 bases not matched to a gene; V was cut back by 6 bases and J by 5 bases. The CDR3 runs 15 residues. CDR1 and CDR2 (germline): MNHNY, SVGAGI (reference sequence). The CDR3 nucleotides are TGTGCCAGCAGCGGCGACAGGGGGCGGTGGGAGACCCAGTACTTC. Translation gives CASSGDRGRWETQYF.

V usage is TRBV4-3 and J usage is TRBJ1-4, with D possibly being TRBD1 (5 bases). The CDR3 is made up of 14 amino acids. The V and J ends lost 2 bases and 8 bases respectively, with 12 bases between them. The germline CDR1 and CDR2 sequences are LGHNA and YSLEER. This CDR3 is CASSQRGSGEKLFF. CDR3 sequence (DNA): TGCGCCAGCAGCCAAAGGGGATCGGGAGAAAAACTGTTTTTT.

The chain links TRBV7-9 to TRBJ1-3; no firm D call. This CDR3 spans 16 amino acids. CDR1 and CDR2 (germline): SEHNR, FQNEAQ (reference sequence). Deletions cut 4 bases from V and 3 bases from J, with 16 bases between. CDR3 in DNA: TGTGCCAGCAGCTCCTGGCGGGCCGTATTTGGAAACACCATATATTTT. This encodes CASSSWRAVFGNTIYF.

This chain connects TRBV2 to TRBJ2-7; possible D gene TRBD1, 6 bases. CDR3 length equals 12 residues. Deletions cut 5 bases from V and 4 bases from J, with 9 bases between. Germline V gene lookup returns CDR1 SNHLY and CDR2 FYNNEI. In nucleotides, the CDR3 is TGTGCCAGCAGTTCCGACAGGTACGAGCAGTACTTC. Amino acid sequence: CASSSDRYEQYF.

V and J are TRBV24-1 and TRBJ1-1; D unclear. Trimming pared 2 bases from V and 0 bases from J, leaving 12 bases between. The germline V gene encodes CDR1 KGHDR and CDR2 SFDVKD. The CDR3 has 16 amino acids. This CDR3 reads CATSDSPLRVNTEAFF. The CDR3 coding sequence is TGTGCCACCAGTGATTCCCCCCTAAGGGTGAACACTGAAGCTTTCTTT.

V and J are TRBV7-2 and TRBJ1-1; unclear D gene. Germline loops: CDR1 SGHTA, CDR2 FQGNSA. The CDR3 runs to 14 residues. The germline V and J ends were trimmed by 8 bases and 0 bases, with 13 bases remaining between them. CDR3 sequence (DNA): TGTGCCAGCGGATCGAGCCCTATGAACACTGAAGCTTTCTTT. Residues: CASGSSPMNTEAFF.

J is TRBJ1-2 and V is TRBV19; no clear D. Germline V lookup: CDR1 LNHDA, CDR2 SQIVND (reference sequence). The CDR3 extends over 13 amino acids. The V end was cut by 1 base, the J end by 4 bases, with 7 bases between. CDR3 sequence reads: CASSIVVAYGYTF. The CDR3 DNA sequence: TGTGCCAGTAGTATAGTAGTTGCCTATGGCTACACCTTC.

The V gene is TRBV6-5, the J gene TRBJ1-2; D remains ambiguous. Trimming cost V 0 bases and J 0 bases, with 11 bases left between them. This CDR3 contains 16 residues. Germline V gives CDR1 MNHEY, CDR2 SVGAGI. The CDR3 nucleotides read TGTGCCAGCAGTTACTCGAGAGACGCATCTAACTATGGCTACACCTTC. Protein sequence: CASSYSRDASNYGYTF.

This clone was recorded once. In DNA, the CDR3 is TGTGCCAGCAGCCAGGGGGGAGGAACTGAAGCTTTCTTT. Translation: CASSQGGGTEAFF. This chain links TRBV7-2 with TRBJ1-1, with 7 bases aligning to TRBD1. CDR1 SGHTA and CDR2 FQGNSA come from the germline V gene. The CDR3 sequence is 13 residues long. J gave up 5 bases and V 5 bases, and 5 bases lay outside the gene matches. Together with reference TRBV7-2 and TRBJ1-1, the CDR3 gives the full variable domain: GAGVSQSPSNKVTEKGKDVELRCDPISGHTALYWYRQSLGQGLEFLIYFQGNSAPDKSGLPSDRFSAERTGGSVSTLTIQRTQQEDSAVYLCASSQGGGTEAFFGQGTRLTVV.